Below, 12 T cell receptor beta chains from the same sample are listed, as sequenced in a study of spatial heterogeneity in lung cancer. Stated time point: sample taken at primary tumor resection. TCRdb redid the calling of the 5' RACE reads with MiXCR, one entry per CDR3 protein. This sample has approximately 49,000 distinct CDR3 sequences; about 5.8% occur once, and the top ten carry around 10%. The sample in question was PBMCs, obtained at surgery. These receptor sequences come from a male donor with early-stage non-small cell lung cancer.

For the CDR3, the DNA is TGCAGTGCCGCCGCGGGACTAGCGGATATGAACACCGGGGAGCTGTTTTTT. This translates into CSAAAGLADMNTGELFF. The chain uses TRBV20-1 and TRBJ2-2, with 11 nucleotides matching TRBD2. Germline V gene lookup returns CDR1 DFQATT and CDR2 SNEGSKA (reference sequence). J lost 1 base, V lost 6 bases, and 10 bases had no gene match. The CDR3 spans 17 residues.

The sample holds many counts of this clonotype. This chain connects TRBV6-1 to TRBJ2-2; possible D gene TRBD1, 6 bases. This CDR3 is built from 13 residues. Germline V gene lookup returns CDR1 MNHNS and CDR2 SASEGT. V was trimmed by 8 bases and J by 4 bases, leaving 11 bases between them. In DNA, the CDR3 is TGTGCCAGCTTCAGGGGTCGCACCGGGGAGCTGTTTTTT. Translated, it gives CASFRGRTGELFF.

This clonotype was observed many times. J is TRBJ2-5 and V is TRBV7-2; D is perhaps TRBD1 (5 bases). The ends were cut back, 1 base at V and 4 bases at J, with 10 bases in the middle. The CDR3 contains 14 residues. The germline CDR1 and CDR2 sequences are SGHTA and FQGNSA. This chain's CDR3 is CASSLGVGAETQYF. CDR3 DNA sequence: TGTGCCAGCAGCTTAGGTGTAGGGGCAGAGACCCAGTACTTC.

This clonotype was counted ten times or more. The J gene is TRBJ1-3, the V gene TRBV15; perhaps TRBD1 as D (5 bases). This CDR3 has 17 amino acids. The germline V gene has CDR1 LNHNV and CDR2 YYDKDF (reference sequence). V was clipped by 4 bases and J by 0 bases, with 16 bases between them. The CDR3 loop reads CATSTSTGTFSGNTIYF. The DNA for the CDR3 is TGTGCCACCAGCACTTCAACCGGGACTTTCTCTGGAAACACCATATATTTT.

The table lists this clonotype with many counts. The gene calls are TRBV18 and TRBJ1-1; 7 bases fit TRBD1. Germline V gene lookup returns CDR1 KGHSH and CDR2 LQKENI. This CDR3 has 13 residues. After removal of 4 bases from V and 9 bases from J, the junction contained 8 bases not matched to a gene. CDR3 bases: TGTGCCAGCTCACTACGACAGGGAGACCAAGCTTTCTTT. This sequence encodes CASSLRQGDQAFF.

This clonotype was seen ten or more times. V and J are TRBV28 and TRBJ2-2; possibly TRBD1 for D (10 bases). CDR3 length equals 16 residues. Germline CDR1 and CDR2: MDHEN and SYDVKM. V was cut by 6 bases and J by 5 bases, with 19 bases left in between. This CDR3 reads CASRHSGGQGTGELFF. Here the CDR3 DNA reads TGTGCCAGCAGACATAGCGGGGGACAGGGGACCGGGGAGCTGTTTTTT.

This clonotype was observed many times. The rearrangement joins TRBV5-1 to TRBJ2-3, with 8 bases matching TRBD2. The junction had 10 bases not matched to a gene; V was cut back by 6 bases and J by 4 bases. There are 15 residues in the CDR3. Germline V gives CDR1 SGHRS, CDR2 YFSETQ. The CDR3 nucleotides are TGCGCCAGCAACGACCTAGCGGGCGGCGCAGATACGCAGTATTTT. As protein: CASNDLAGGADTQYF.

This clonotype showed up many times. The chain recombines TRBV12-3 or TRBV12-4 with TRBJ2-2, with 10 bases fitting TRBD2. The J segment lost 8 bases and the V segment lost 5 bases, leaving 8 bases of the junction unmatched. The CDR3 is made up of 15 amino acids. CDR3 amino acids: CASSSGRALGGELFF. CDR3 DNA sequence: TGTGCCAGCAGTAGCGGGAGGGCCCTCGGAGGGGAGCTGTTTTTT.

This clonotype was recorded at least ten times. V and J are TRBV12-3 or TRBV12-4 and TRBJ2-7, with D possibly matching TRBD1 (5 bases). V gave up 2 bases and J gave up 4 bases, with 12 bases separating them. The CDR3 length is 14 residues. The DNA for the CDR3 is TGTGCCAGCAGTTTAATGCAGGGTGTATACGAGCAGTACTTC. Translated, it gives CASSLMQGVYEQYF.

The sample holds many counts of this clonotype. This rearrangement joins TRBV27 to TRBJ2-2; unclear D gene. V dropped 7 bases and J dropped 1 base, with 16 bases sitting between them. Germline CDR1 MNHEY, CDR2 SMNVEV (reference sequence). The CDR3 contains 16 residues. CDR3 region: CASTSALIRNTGELFF. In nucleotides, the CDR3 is TGTGCCAGCACCTCAGCACTTATACGGAACACCGGGGAGCTGTTTTTT.

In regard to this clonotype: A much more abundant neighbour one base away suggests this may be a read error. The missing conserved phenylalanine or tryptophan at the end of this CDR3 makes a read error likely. The CDR3 DNA reads as TGCAGTGCTAGAGAAGTCGTAGCGGGAACCACAGATACGCAGTATTTA. This sequence encodes CSAREVVAGTTDTQYL. The rearrangement uses TRBV20-1 and TRBJ2-3; 8 bases align to TRBD2. Germline lookup yields CDR1 DFQATT and CDR2 SNEGSKA (reference sequence). J was trimmed by 2 bases and V by 0 bases; bases with no gene match: 7. The CDR3 runs to 16 residues.

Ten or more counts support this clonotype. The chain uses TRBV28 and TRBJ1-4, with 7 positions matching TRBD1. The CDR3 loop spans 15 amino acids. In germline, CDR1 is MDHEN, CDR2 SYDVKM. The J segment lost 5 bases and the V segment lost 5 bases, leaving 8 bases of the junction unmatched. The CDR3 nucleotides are TGTGCCAGCAGTCCTATGAGCAGGGGGAATGAAAAACTGTTTTTT. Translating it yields CASSPMSRGNEKLFF.